The 21 T cell receptor beta chains given below trace back to one sample, sequenced in a study of blood T cell repertoires in COVID-19. The repertoire was sequenced with immunoSEQ multiplex PCR; TCRdb's copy has only in-frame clones and lacks some. The sample lists approximately 200,000 clones, around 86% occurring once. The specimen sequenced was PBMCs or T cells enriched from blood (not recorded which). These TCRs come from a young man in a cohort exposed to, infected with or recovered from COVID-19 (not recorded which).

The chain is built from TRBV12-3 or TRBV12-4 and TRBJ1-5; no firm D call. Trimming removed 2 bases from V and 5 bases from J, with 7 bases in between. This CDR3 comprises 13 residues. Here the CDR3 DNA reads TGTGCCAGCAGTTTAACGGTGGATCAGCCCCAGCATTTT. Translated, it gives CASSLTVDQPQHF.

This clone has at least ten counts. The rearrangement links TRBV2 to TRBJ1-1; perhaps TRBD1 as D (6 bases). Germline V gives CDR1 SNHLY, CDR2 FYNNEI. V was pared by 5 bases and J by 5 bases, with 12 bases between. The length of the CDR3 is 13 residues. The CDR3 DNA reads as TGTGCCAGCAGTTTAGGACAGTGGACTGAAGCTTTCTTT. Its translation is CASSLGQWTEAFF.

The chain employs TRBV4-1 and TRBJ2-7; D gene ambiguous. From germline, CDR1 is MGHRA and CDR2 YSYEKL. The CDR3 totals 13 residues. V was shortened by 0 bases and J by 4 bases, with 7 bases between the two germline ends. This chain's CDR3 is CASSQDSSYEQYF. CDR3 bases: TGCGCCAGCAGCCAAGATTCCTCGTACGAGCAGTACTTC.

This sequence joins TRBV29-1 and TRBJ2-7; 7 nucleotides line up with TRBD1. The CDR3 covers 12 residues. The germline gives CDR1 SQVTM, CDR2 ANQGSEA. The J segment lost 5 bases and the V segment lost 4 bases, leaving 5 bases of the junction unmatched. The CDR3 DNA sequence: TGCAGCGTTGTAGGGGGCTTACACGAGCAGTACTTC. Protein sequence: CSVVGGLHEQYF.

This rearrangement joins TRBV7-9 to TRBJ1-5, with unresolved D. V was shortened by 1 base and J by 2 bases, with 21 bases between the two germline ends. The CDR3 contains 19 residues. CDR1 and CDR2 from the germline V gene are SEHNR and FQNEAQ (reference sequence). CDR3 residues: CASSLVLPRTRGGNQPQHF. The DNA for the CDR3 is TGTGCCAGCAGCTTAGTATTGCCCAGGACCCGGGGTGGCAATCAGCCCCAGCATTTT. The entire variable domain, with the rest obtained from reference TRBV7-9 and TRBJ1-5, is as follows: DTGVSQNPRHKITKRGQNVTFRCDPISEHNRLYWYRQTLGQGPEFLTYFQNEAQLEKSRLLSDRFSAERPKGSFSTLEIQRTEQGDSAMYLCASSLVLPRTRGGNQPQHFGDGTRLSIL.

The chain is built from TRBV27 and TRBJ2-7, with TRBD2 matching 9 bases. The V and J ends lost 5 bases and 4 bases, in that order; junction bases with no gene match: 9. The CDR3 sequence is 15 residues long. Germline CDR1 MNHEY, CDR2 SMNVEV (reference sequence). CDR3 loop: CASSPRLAATYEQYF. In DNA form, the CDR3 reads TGTGCCAGCAGTCCGCGACTAGCGGCAACATACGAGCAGTACTTC.

The V call is TRBV2, the J call TRBJ2-4, with D possibly TRBD1 on 5 matching bases. Trimming shortened V by 5 bases and J by 9 bases, and 11 bases separated the two germline ends. The CDR3 is 12 amino acids. Germline lookup yields CDR1 SNHLY and CDR2 FYNNEI. CDR3 coding DNA: TGTGCCAGCAGTTTTGGACATCCCATTCAGTACTTC. This sequence encodes CASSFGHPIQYF.

V usage is TRBV5-6 and J usage is TRBJ1-1; TRBD1 agrees at 11 bases. CDR3 size: 13 residues. With 2 bases clipped from V and 12 bases from J, the junction kept 6 bases outside the gene matches. In germline, CDR1 is SGHDT, CDR2 YYEEEE. The CDR3 bases are TGTGCCAGCAGCTTTGGGACAGGGGGTATGTCTTTCTTT. This encodes CASSFGTGGMSFF.

The chain is built from TRBV28 and TRBJ1-4; D call uncertain. The CDR3 has 15 amino acids. V dropped 8 bases and J dropped 0 bases, with 13 bases sitting between them. Germline V gene sequence: CDR1 MDHEN, CDR2 SYDVKM. CDR3 coding DNA: TGTGCCAGCGCAGATGCAGGCGCAACTAATGAAAAACTGTTTTTT. As protein: CASADAGATNEKLFF.

This clone showed up just once. This chain links TRBV7-2 with TRBJ1-4; D remains ambiguous. CDR1 SGHTA and CDR2 FQGNSA come from the germline V gene. Trimming took off 4 bases at V and 2 bases at J, with 8 bases between the two ends. This CDR3 contains 14 residues. The CDR3 bases are TGTGCCAGCAGCTCGAAGAGGACTAATGAAAAACTGTTTTTT. Translated, it gives CASSSKRTNEKLFF.

This clone appeared a few times. This chain connects TRBV9 to TRBJ2-2, with unresolved D. V was cut by 4 bases and J by 1 base, with 11 bases left in between. CDR3 size: 15 residues. CDR1 SGDLS and CDR2 YYNGEE come from the germline V gene. Written as DNA, the CDR3 is TGTGCCAGCAGCCCCGATGGGCGGAACACCGGGGAGCTGTTTTTT. Its translation: CASSPDGRNTGELFF.

A single count supports this clone. The chain couples TRBV5-1 to TRBJ2-7; 8 bases fit TRBD1. The CDR3 loop spans 15 amino acids. The V and J ends lost 0 bases and 5 bases, in that order; junction bases with no gene match: 7. Looked up from germline, CDR1 is SGHRS and CDR2 is YFSETQ. The CDR3 nucleotides are TGCGCCAGCAGCTTGGGGGCAGGGGGCAACAACGAGCAGTACTTC. Protein sequence: CASSLGAGGNNEQYF.

The chain recombines TRBV2 with TRBJ2-3; tentative D call: TRBD1 (6 bases). The CDR3 is 16 residues long. Trimming took 2 bases from V and 2 from J, leaving 14 bases between them. Germline lookup yields CDR1 SNHLY and CDR2 FYNNEI. The CDR3 sequence: CASSEFVQGITDTQYF. For the CDR3, the DNA is TGTGCCAGCAGTGAATTCGTTCAGGGGATCACAGATACGCAGTATTTT.

This rearrangement joins TRBV7-8 to TRBJ2-3, with D tentatively TRBD1 (7 bases). CDR3 length: 15 amino acids. V shed 5 bases and J shed 4 bases, with 16 bases lying between them. Germline V CDR1 and CDR2: SGHVS, FQNEAQ. CDR3 amino acids: CASSPGGLVADTQYF. The CDR3 DNA reads TGTGCCAGCAGCCCAGGGGGGCTAGTTGCAGATACGCAGTATTTT. The full variable domain, with the rest looked up from reference TRBV7-8 and TRBJ2-3, is GAGVSQSPRYKVAKRGQDVALRCDPISGHVSLFWYQQALGQGPEFLTYFQNEAQLDKSGLPSDRFFAERPEGSVSTLKIQRTQQEDSAVYLCASSPGGLVADTQYFGPGTRLTVL.

This clone has just a few counts. The chain is built from TRBV10-3 and TRBJ1-4; TRBD1 might be the D (5 bases). Trimming left V 6 bases short and J 8 bases short, with 13 bases between. The CDR3 consists of 13 residues. The V gene's germline CDR1 is ENHRY and CDR2 SYGVKD. The chain's CDR3 is CAISRARREKLFF. The CDR3 DNA sequence: TGTGCCATCAGCAGGGCCAGGCGGGAAAAACTGTTTTTT.

The chain joins TRBV28 to TRBJ1-6; D ambiguous. CDR1 and CDR2 (germline): MDHEN, SYDVKM. The CDR3 covers 14 residues. V shed 7 bases and J shed 7 bases, with 14 bases lying between them. The CDR3 loop reads CASIEMDSNSPLHF. The CDR3 DNA follows: TGTGCCAGCATTGAAATGGACTCGAATTCACCCCTCCACTTT. Full variable domain (remainder filled in from reference TRBV28 and TRBJ1-6): DVKVTQSSRYLVKRTGEKVFLECVQDMDHENMFWYRQDPGLGLRLIYFSYDVKMKEKGDIPEGYSVSREKKERFSLILESASTNQTSMYLCASIEMDSNSPLHFGNGTRLTVT.

The rearrangement uses TRBV5-1 and TRBJ2-7; a possible D gene is TRBD1 (6 bases). From germline, CDR1 is SGHRS and CDR2 YFSETQ. The CDR3 has 16 amino acids. Between the trimmed V and J ends, which lost 3 bases and 2 bases, there was a span of 18 bases. The CDR3 DNA reads as TGCGCCAGCAGCTCAGGGTTCGGGACACTTACCTACGAGCAGTACTTC. This codes for CASSSGFGTLTYEQYF.

V and J are TRBV5-1 and TRBJ2-2, with 9 positions matching TRBD1. The length of the CDR3 is 14 residues. Germline lookup yields CDR1 SGHRS and CDR2 YFSETQ. After removal of 4 bases from V and 9 bases from J, the junction contained 7 bases not matched to a gene. This CDR3 is CASSDTGTGRELFF. The DNA of the CDR3 is TGCGCCAGCAGCGATACCGGGACAGGGCGGGAGCTGTTTTTT.

The J gene is TRBJ2-7, the V gene TRBV28, with TRBD2 as a possible D gene (5 bases). Germline CDR1 reads MDHEN; CDR2 reads SYDVKM. Trimming pared 6 bases from V and 11 bases from J, leaving 11 bases between. This CDR3 comprises 10 residues. The CDR3 DNA is TGTGCCAGCAGGGCCCAGAGGGAGTACTTC. Its translation: CASRAQREYF.

The genes are TRBV6-1 and TRBJ2-1; 7 positions agree with TRBD2. V lost 0 bases and J lost 0; bases outside the gene matches: 20. This CDR3 has 22 residues. Germline lookup yields CDR1 MNHNS and CDR2 SASEGT. The CDR3 DNA reads as TGTGCCAGCAGTGAAGCGCGGGGGAGGCAACTAGCTTTCCTCGACTCCTACAATGAGCAGTTCTTC. Its translation is CASSEARGRQLAFLDSYNEQFF.

CDR3 bases: TGTGCCAGCAGCTTCGGACAGAACGGCTACACCTTC. This codes for CASSFGQNGYTF. The chain joins TRBV11-2 to TRBJ1-2, with D possibly TRBD1 on 6 matching bases. V lost 3 bases to trimming and J lost 8 bases, with 10 bases between them. Germline V CDR1 and CDR2: SGHAT, FQNNGV. CDR3 length equals 12 residues.